What follows describes a single T cell receptor beta chain. The antigen it recognizes is unknown. This sample was included in a study of monozygotic twins with inflammatory bowel disease (dated by TCRdb to about 2019). Study-level background: In total, roughly 30 monozygotic twin pairs made up the full study: 19 Danish pairs, all IBD-discordant, plus nine German pairs, of which four were IBD-concordant and five were IBD-discordant. Each individual had, on average, about 151 000 unique TCRalpha sequences and 181 000 unique TCRbeta sequences available for analysis. Within discordant pairs, disease-associated traits were sought mainly by comparing IBD patients with their genetically identical healthy co-twins. Here is what the overall study found, with its caveats: Because patients received different immunosuppressive treatments, the repertoires may have picked up extra background noise and variability between individuals. TCRbeta repertoire diversity, by inverse Simpson index, was decreased in IBD patients compared with their healthy co-twins. IBD patients shared fewer clonotypes with other individuals than healthy twins did, most markedly in patients showing signs of disease activity. The results gave no support for a single strong signal or clonotype linked to IBD. The analysis was unable to tell apart different T cell subtypes. Concordant and discordant twins showed no difference in repertoire similarity, possibly because of limited statistical power.

From its cysteine to its phenylalanine, the CDR3 spans 18 amino acids. No DNA was logged. The germline V gene yields SGHAT for CDR1 and FQNNGV for CDR2. Receptor libraries were prepared by 5' RACE. For each TCR library, approximately 3,700 ng of total RNA was used. For each sample, cDNA synthesis with SMARTScribe reverse transcriptase was split into eight separate reactions. During cDNA synthesis, template switching was used to introduce unique molecular identifiers that contained a 6-nucleotide sample barcode. TCRalpha and TCRbeta cDNA was amplified by two nested PCRs of 16 and 9 cycles, with bead purification after each PCR. Before amplification, cDNA was treated with uracil DNA-glycosylase and purified using the QIAquick PCR purification kit. The second PCR was the step at which Illumina TruSeq-compatible adapters and sample-specific barcodes were added. Library quality and concentration were assessed using TapeStation and Qubit, and about 5 ng of each library was pooled. Sequencing of the pooled libraries was done on an Illumina HiSeq2500 single-index Rapid Run using custom sequencing primers and 2 x 100 bp reads. The original pipeline was this. MiGEC version 1.2.6 was used for UMI-based consensus assembly to correct PCR and sequencing errors. MiXCR version 2.1.1 was used for V(D)J alignment, clonotype assembly and CDR3 extraction. Gene usage, clonotype sharing and MAIT/NKT TCR abundance were normalised by analysing the top 1000, 10 000 and 20 000 clonotypes per sample. After downsampling to 27 000 UMIs, diversity was calculated as the inverse Simpson index using the vegan R package. Paired Mann-Whitney U tests were applied to discordant twin pairs, and Benjamini-Hochberg correction was used for multiple testing. Through TCRdb reprocessing, the reads give one entry per CDR3 protein sequence; DNA is omitted. The V and J calls were determined by TCRdb, not by the authors. The sample's records list 190,000 or so distinct CDR3 sequences. Of the sample, approximately 1.6% is held by the ten largest clones.

From each donor, a roughly 2.6 ml peripheral blood sample was collected into PAXgene tubes and stored at -80 degrees C. Without any T cell sorting, total RNA was extracted from whole blood using the PAXgene blood miRNA kit on an automated QIAcube. Peripheral blood from monozygotic twin pairs concordant or discordant for inflammatory bowel disease was subjected to deep TCRalpha and TCRbeta repertoire profiling with unique molecular barcoding. Smoking habits were recorded for all twin pairs, with individuals classified as current, former or never smokers. This receptor was obtained from a human donor with ulcerative colitis or Crohn's disease, or a healthy co-twin of an affected twin (not recorded which). The chain is encoded by TRBV11-2 joined to TRBJ2-7; TCRdb outputs TRBD2, but without DNA this stays unchecked. Material for sequencing was blood. The encoded CDR3 is CASSSPDLKAGGEYEQYF.